The 14 T cell receptor beta chains presented below share a single source sample, sequenced in a study of human T cells and chemical hapten exposure. Each CDR3 protein gets one entry after TCRdb re-called the RACE reads with MiXCR. The table lists roughly 120,000 distinct CDR3 sequences, around 13% of them singletons. Noted time point: patch test 1, 2 weeks after DPC sensitization. As to treatment: therapeutic diphenylcyclopropenone sensitization with weekly scalp DPC. The sample was whole blood, taken in connection with sensitization to the hapten diphenylcyclopropenone (DPC). The receptors were sampled from a man aged 18 to 30 with alopecia areata. Some clones in this sample may be carry-over from other donors' samples.

V and J are TRBV5-6 and TRBJ1-4; D is possibly TRBD1 (5 bases). There are 19 residues in the CDR3. The V gene lost 3 bases and the J gene lost 0 bases, with 21 bases spanning the gap. The germline gives CDR1 SGHDT, CDR2 YYEEEE. As DNA, the CDR3 is TGTGCCAGCAGCTACTACCGGGACGTGTGGGCAACAACTAATGAAAAACTGTTTTTT. Translation gives CASSYYRDVWATTNEKLFF.

This clonotype occurred a few times. V and J are TRBV7-2 and TRBJ2-7; no reliable D call. Germline CDR1 reads SGHTA; CDR2 reads FQGNSA. The V end lost 1 base, the J end lost 1 base, and 8 bases lay between the germline ends. The CDR3 is made up of 14 amino acids. CDR3 residues: CASSLGVESYEQYF. The CDR3 nucleotides are TGTGCCAGCAGCTTAGGCGTGGAGTCCTACGAGCAGTACTTC.

There are many counts of this clonotype. The gene calls are TRBV6-5 and TRBJ1-2, with D possibly being TRBD1 (6 bases). V was cut by 7 bases and J by 4 bases, with 19 bases left in between. CDR1 MNHEY and CDR2 SVGAGI come from the germline V gene. This CDR3 comprises 15 residues. This chain's CDR3 is CASTTEGQGTYGYTF. CDR3 sequence (DNA): TGTGCCAGCACCACGGAGGGGCAGGGGACCTATGGCTACACCTTC.

This clonotype has a handful of counts. CDR3 nucleotides: TGTGCCAGCAGCTCCCCAGGGACAGGGGGTAATATGTTCGAGTCAGATACGCAGTATTTT. It codes for CASSSPGTGGNMFESDTQYF. The chain uses TRBV5-6 and TRBJ2-3; 11 positions agree with TRBD1. Losses at the gene ends were 3 bases for V and 4 bases for J; bases not matched to a gene: 19. Germline lookup yields CDR1 SGHDT and CDR2 YYEEEE. CDR3 length equals 20 residues.

V gene TRBV10-3 combines with J gene TRBJ1-1; D is possibly TRBD1 (5 bases). V shed 2 bases and J shed 2 bases, with 9 bases lying between them. Looked up from germline, CDR1 is ENHRY and CDR2 is SYGVKD. The CDR3 sequence is 14 residues long. CDR3 region: CAISEGQVNTEAFF. For the CDR3, the DNA is TGTGCCATCAGTGAGGGACAAGTAAACACTGAAGCTTTCTTT.

This clonotype was counted a few times. This rearrangement joins TRBV20-1 to TRBJ2-3, with D perhaps TRBD1 or TRBD2 (5 bases each). V lost 6 bases to trimming and J lost 2 bases, with 15 bases between them. The CDR3 is 14 amino acids. Germline values: CDR1 DFQATT, CDR2 SNEGSKA (reference sequence). CDR3 nucleotides: TGCAGTGCGAAGGGGCCAGCGGCCACAGATACGCAGTATTTT. Translating gives CSAKGPAATDTQYF.

The chain joins TRBV6-4 to TRBJ2-4; 9 nucleotides match TRBD1. V lost 11 bases to trimming and J lost 3 bases; unmatched junction nucleotides: 14. This CDR3 spans 16 amino acids. The germline gives CDR1 MRHNA, CDR2 SNTAGT. CDR3 amino acids: CAADFTGGLVKNIQYF. The CDR3 bases are TGTGCCGCGGACTTTACAGGGGGCTTAGTCAAAAACATTCAGTACTTC.

As concerns this clonotype: One junction end does not reproduce the germline sequence, and a read error may be involved. This chain joins TRBV11-2 and TRBJ2-7; D is unclear. Germline loops: CDR1 SGHAT, CDR2 FQNNGV. The CDR3 is 14 amino acids. This CDR3 reads CASSYRWSVNEQYF. In DNA, the CDR3 is TGTGCTAGCAGCTACCGATGGAGTGTAAACGAGCAGTACTTC.

This clonotype was found a few times. This chain joins TRBV7-9 and TRBJ1-6; tentatively, D is TRBD1 (5 bases). V was clipped by 5 bases and J by 2 bases, with 16 bases between them. The CDR3 is made up of 17 amino acids. CDR1 is SEHNR and CDR2 is FQNEAQ in the germline V gene (reference sequence). The CDR3 sequence is CASSHRPETAYNSPLHF. The CDR3, as DNA: TGTGCCAGCAGCCACCGCCCGGAGACAGCCTATAATTCACCCCTCCACTTT.

The sample holds a few counts of this clonotype. The chain employs TRBV6-2 or TRBV6-3 and TRBJ2-7; D gene unclear. CDR1 and CDR2 from the germline V gene are MNHEY and SVGEGT. The V and J ends lost 6 bases and 1 base respectively, with 10 bases between them. There are 13 residues in the CDR3. The CDR3 region is CASRVGLSYEQYF. CDR3 DNA: TGTGCCAGCAGAGTAGGGCTTTCCTACGAGCAGTACTTC.

The chain has TRBV18 and TRBJ2-3; 8 nucleotides line up with TRBD1. CDR3 size: 15 residues. Germline CDR1 KGHSH, CDR2 LQKENI. The ends lost 4 bases at V and 3 bases at J; junction bases unmatched: 6. CDR3 sequence: CASSLGQGETDTQYF. DNA of the CDR3: TGTGCCAGCTCACTTGGACAGGGTGAGACAGATACGCAGTATTTT. Variable domain in full (rest from reference TRBV18 and TRBJ2-3): NAGVMQNPRHLVRRRGQEARLRCSPMKGHSHVYWYRQLPEEGLKFMVYLQKENIIDESGMPKERFSAEFPKEGPSILRIQQVVRGDSAAYFCASSLGQGETDTQYFGPGTRLTVL.

This chain uses TRBV11-3 with TRBJ2-1; D is uncertain. CDR3 size: 12 residues. The germline gives CDR1 SGHNT, CDR2 YENEEA. The V gene lost 6 bases and the J gene lost 6 bases, with 9 bases spanning the gap. The CDR3 is CASSRQSNEQFF. The CDR3 bases are TGTGCCAGCAGTCGTCAGTCCAATGAGCAGTTCTTC.

This clonotype was seen more than once but under ten times. Sequence at one end of the junction differs from germline and may be a read error. The V call is TRBV4-3, the J call TRBJ1-1; D call uncertain. The germline gives CDR1 LGHNA, CDR2 YSLEER. The CDR3 has 13 residues. CDR3 protein: CARSQEGNTEAFF. The CDR3 DNA reads as TGCGCCAGAAGCCAAGAAGGAAACACTGAAGCTTTCTTT.

The chain is built from TRBV4-3 and TRBJ2-2, with D unclear. The germline gives CDR1 LGHNA, CDR2 YSLEER. The CDR3 length is 14 residues. The V and J ends lost 2 bases and 3 bases respectively, with 7 bases between them. CDR3 region: CASSQYRYTGELFF. The CDR3 coding sequence is TGCGCCAGCAGCCAATATAGGTACACCGGGGAGCTGTTTTTT.